This T cell receptor (beta chain) was identified in a study of early T cells in non-severe SARS-CoV-2 infection. Across the whole study: Sequencing of bulk RNA from unsorted whole blood was done, without chain pairing. The study, taken as a whole, reports: The study's VDJdb matching favored anti-spike CD8 responses and missed private and CD4 specificities.

Separate cDNA molecules each had unique molecular identifiers attached to them. From the 5' RACE reads, TCRdb called clonotypes with MiXCR, one entry per CDR3 protein. The sample consists of more than 60,000 distinct CDR3 sequences, around a tenth of them appearing once. V lost 5 bases and J 10 bases, leaving 9 bases between the germline ends. Germline CDR1 reads DFQATT; CDR2 reads SNEGSKA (reference sequence). The length of the CDR3 is 10 residues. This clonotype was picked up a small number of times. Antigen unknown. The TCR sequence derives from an adult who was a healthcare worker with PCR-confirmed SARS-CoV-2 infection or an uninfected control (not recorded which). Sample: whole blood. The chain links TRBV20-1 to TRBJ2-1, with D unresolved. CDR3: CSAWKAEQFF. As DNA, the CDR3 is TGCAGTGCTTGGAAGGCAGAGCAGTTCTTC.